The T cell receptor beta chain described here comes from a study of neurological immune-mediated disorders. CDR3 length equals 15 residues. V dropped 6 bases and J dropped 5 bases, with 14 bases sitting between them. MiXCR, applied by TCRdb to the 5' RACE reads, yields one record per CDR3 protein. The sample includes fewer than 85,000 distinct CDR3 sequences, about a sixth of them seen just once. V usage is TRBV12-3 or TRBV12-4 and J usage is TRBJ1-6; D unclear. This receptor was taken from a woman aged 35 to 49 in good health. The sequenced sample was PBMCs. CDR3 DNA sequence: TGTGCCAGCAGCTTTGAAGGACCGAATAATTCACCCCTCCACTTT. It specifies CASSFEGPNNSPLHF.